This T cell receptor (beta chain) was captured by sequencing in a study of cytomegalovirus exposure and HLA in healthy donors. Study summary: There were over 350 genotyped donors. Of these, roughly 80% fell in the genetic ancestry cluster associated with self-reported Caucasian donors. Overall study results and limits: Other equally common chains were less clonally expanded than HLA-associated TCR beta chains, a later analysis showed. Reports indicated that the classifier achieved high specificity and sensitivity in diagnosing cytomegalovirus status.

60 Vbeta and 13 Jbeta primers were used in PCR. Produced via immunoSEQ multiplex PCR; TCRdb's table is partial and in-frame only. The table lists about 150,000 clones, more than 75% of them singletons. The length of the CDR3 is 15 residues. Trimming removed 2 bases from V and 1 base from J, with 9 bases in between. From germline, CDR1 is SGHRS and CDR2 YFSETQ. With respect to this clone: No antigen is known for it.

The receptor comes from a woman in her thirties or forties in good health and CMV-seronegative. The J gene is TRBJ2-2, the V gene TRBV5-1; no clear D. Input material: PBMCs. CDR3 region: CASSFWAGNTGELFF. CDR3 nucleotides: TGCGCCAGCAGCTTTTGGGCAGGGAACACCGGGGAGCTGTTTTTT.